Reported below is one TCR beta chain. What it binds is unknown. The CDR3 extends over 15 amino acids. Trimming stripped 7 bases from V and 6 bases from J, with 19 bases between. TCRdb recomputed calls from the reads with MiXCR, one row per CDR3 protein. The sample yields about 830,000 distinct CDR3 sequences, around a third seen once. This entry belongs to a study of T cell repertoires in cytomegalovirus infection. Turning to the study itself: Researchers turned to recently identified HLA-C-restricted CMV epitopes as well as well-studied HLA-B-restricted ones. Public TCR beta signatures indicated both CMV infection and matching HLA type. Study-wide results and caveats: Cumulated frequencies of public TCR beta families served to identify carriers of CMV plus the relevant HLA. CMV-specific HLA-C-restricted TCR beta clonotypes dominated the ex vivo response.

The rearrangement links TRBV12-3 or TRBV12-4 to TRBJ2-1; TRBD2 is a possible D gene (6 bases). This specimen consisted of cultured CD8+ T cells from PBMCs, obtained from culture after CMV antigen stimulation. This TCR derives from a human donor in good health (CMV status not recorded). Some clones in this sample may be carry-over from other donors' samples. The CDR3 is CASTQEGSIFNEQFF. The DNA for the CDR3 is TGTGCCAGCACCCAGGAGGGGTCCATATTCAATGAGCAGTTCTTC.